This T cell receptor beta chain was recovered during a study of human thymus T cells. The CDR3 runs to 12 residues. CDR1 and CDR2 (germline): SGHTS, YDEGEE. Trimming removed 1 base at V and 8 bases at J, with 9 bases between. Resections that were taken during corrective heart surgery supplied the thymus tissue. Corrective surgery for congenital heart defects was being performed on the healthy Finnish infants who were the donors. Study results and caveats: Overlap was high between thymic repertoires from unrelated individuals, as reported in related research. Seemingly biased V and J gene usage marked thymic and blood repertoires.

This table comes from immunoSEQ multiplex PCR, and its TCRdb copy is limited to in-frame clones, with some not included. Altogether roughly 130,000 clones are present, around 96% being singletons, with the ten largest covering less than 0.03%. This clone was recorded only once. What it binds is not known. This receptor was obtained from a boy in the first two years of life with a congenital heart defect but otherwise immunologically healthy. Sequencing was done on a sample of thymus tissue. V usage is TRBV5-8 and J usage is TRBJ1-1; possibly TRBD1 for D (5 bases). The CDR3 DNA follows: TGTGCCAGCAGCTTGCCCCGGGGGGAAGCTTTCTTT. Translation: CASSLPRGEAFF.